This TCR beta chain was recovered during a study of tumor-infiltrating lymphocytes in primary liver carcinoma. Unsorted bulk tissue (about 19-33 mg) underwent RNA and DNA co-extraction. Whole-study findings and limits: The study found only about 7.5-24% of top clones in all five tumor regions. A significantly higher top-250-clone fraction was recorded for tumors than for blood (p = 0.039).

Making TCR beta cDNA involved roughly 500 ng total RNA and a constant-region primer. Construction of TCR beta libraries relied on three successive nested multiplex PCR rounds employing slightly modified ARM-PCR. PCR rounds one and two used TRBV1-TRBV30 forward primers with a C-beta reverse primer for around 11 cycles each. A single record per CDR3 protein comes from TCRdb applying MiXCR to the multiplex PCR reads. The sample consists of about 44,000 distinct CDR3 sequences, roughly 77% of them appearing once. Worth noting for this clonotype: As yet, its antigen is unknown. The junction and the germline gene differ at one end; a read error may be behind it.

Germline V lookup: CDR1 MGHRA, CDR2 YSYEKL. The CDR3 runs to 16 residues. The receptor comes from a man aged 35-49 years with primary liver carcinoma and hepatitis B virus infection. The chain has TRBV4-1 and TRBJ2-1; D might be TRBD2 (5 bases). Sequenced material: liver tumor tissue from sampling region 3. The subset: tumor region T3, left-lateral pole. The CDR3 nucleotides read TGCGCTAGCAGCCGCTCAACTAGAGGATATTACAATGAGCAGTTCTTC. As protein: CASSRSTRGYYNEQFF.